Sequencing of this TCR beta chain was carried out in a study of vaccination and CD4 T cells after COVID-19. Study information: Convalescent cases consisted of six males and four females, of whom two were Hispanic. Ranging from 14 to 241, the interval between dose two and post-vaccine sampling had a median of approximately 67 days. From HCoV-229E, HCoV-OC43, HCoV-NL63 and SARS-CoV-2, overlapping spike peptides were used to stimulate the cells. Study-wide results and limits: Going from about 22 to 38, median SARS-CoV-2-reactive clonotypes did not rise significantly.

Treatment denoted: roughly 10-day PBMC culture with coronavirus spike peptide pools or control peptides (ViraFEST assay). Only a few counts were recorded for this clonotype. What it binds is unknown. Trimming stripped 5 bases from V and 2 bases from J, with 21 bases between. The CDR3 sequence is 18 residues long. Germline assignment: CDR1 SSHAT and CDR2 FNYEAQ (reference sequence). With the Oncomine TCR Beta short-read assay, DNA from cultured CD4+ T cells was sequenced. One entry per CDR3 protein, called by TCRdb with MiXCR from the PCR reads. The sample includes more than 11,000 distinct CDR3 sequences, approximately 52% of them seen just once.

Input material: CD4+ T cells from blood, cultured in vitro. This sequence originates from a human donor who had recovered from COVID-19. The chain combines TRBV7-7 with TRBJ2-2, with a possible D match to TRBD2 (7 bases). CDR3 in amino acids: CASSPFLGGGLNTGELFF. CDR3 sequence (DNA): TGTGCCAGCAGCCCCTTCCTGGGCGGGGGCCTTAACACCGGGGAGCTGTTTTTT.